The subject of this entry is one T cell receptor beta chain. The record originates from a study of blood T cells in healthy people across ages. Germline V gene data show CDR1 as SGHRS and CDR2 as YFSETQ. This CDR3 region has 13 residues. Trimming left V 0 bases short and J 5 bases short, with 9 bases between. A second PCR of about 7 to 12 cycles used a sample-barcoded 5' primer and a J-beta primer mix. The authors tagged each cDNA molecule using a template-switch adaptor with 12 random nucleotides. Each CDR3 protein gets one entry after TCRdb re-called the 5' RACE reads with MiXCR. The sample holds around 1,600,000 distinct CDR3 sequences, 35% to 45% seen once.

This sequence joins TRBV5-1 and TRBJ2-7; D is unclear. The sequenced sample was blood. This TCR was sampled from a woman under 30 in good health. The CDR3, as DNA: TGCGCCAGCAGCTTGGCCGCTACCAACGAGCAGTACTTC. Its protein is CASSLAATNEQYF.